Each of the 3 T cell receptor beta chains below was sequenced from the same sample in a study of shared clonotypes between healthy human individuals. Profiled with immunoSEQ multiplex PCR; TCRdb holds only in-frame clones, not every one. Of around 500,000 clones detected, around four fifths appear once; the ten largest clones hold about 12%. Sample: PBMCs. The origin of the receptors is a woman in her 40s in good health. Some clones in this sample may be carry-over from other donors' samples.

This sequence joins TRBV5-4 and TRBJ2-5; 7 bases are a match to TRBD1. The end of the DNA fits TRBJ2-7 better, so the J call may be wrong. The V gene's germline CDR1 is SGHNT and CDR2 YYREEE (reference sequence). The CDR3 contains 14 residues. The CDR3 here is CASKTGVADYEQYF. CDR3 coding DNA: TGTGCCAGTAAAACAGGGGTGGCGGACTACGAGCAGTACTTC.

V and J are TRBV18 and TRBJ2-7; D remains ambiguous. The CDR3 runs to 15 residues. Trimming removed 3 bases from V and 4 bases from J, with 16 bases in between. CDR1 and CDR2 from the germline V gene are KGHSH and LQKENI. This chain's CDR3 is CASSPYPGGSYEQYF. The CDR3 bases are TGTGCCAGCTCACCTTACCCGGGTGGGTCTTACGAGCAGTACTTC.

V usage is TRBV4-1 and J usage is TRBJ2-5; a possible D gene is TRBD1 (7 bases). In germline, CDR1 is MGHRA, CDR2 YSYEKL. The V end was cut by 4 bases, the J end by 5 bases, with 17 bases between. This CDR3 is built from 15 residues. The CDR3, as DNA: TGCGCCAGCAGCCGGAGGGGGCAGGAGACGGAGACCCAGTACTTC. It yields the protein CASSRRGQETETQYF.